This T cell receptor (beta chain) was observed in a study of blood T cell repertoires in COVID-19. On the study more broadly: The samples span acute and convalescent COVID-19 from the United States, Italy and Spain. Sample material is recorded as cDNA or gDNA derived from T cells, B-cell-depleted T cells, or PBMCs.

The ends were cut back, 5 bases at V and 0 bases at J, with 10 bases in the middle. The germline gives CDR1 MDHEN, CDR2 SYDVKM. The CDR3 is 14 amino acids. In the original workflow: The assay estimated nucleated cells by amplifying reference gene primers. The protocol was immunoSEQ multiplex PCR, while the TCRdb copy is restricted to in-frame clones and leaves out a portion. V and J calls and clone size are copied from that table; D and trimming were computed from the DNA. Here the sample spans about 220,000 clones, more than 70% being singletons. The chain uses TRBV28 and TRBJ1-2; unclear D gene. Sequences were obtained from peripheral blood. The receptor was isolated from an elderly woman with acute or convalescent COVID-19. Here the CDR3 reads CASSSGLANYGYTF. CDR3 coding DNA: TGTGCCAGCAGTAGTGGTTTAGCTAACTATGGCTACACCTTC.